Listed below are T cell receptor beta chains from one sample, sequenced in a study of blood T cell repertoires in COVID-19. The assay was immunoSEQ multiplex PCR, and TCRdb's table has in-frame clones only and misses some. This sample has some 390,000 clones, with around 87% found just once. The material sequenced was peripheral blood. Source of these receptors: a human donor in a cohort sampled during active COVID-19. Each CDR3 is given with its conserved first and last residue. A D gene is named only where the DNA matches it firmly. Where a row states a size, it is once, few, many or the class of an expanded clone; other rows omit it.

D gene	clone size	V gene	J gene	CDR3 DNA	CDR3 protein
TRBD1	NA	TRBV20-1	TRBJ1-2	TGCAGTGCTAGTGCGACAGGGCATCAAGACTTC	CSASATGHQDF
TRBD1	once	TRBV29-1	TRBJ1-1	TGCAGCGTTGAAATACAGGGGGGATCGGAAGCTTTCTTT	CSVEIQGGSEAFF
NA	NA	TRBV4-2	TRBJ1-1	TGTGCCAGCAGCCAGTCGGGCAGGGGAGGGGGGAACACTGAAGCTTTCTTT	CASSQSGRGGGNTEAFF
NA	NA	TRBV5-5	TRBJ2-7	TGTGCCAGCAGCCCCCTCTCGGGGAGCTCCTACGAGCAGTACTTC	CASSPLSGSSYEQYF
NA	NA	TRBV3-1/TRBV3-2	TRBJ2-7	TGTGCCAGCAGCCCAGCGGGCTCAACCTACGAGCAGTACTTC	CASSPAGSTYEQYF
NA	NA	TRBV5-8	TRBJ2-3	TGTGCCAGCAGCTTGGCCGTAGTTACAGATACGCAGTATTTT	CASSLAVVTDTQYF
NA	NA	TRBV3-1/TRBV3-2	TRBJ1-6	TGTGCCAGCAGCCAACTTCCCGACACTTTTAATTCACCCCTCCACTTT	CASSQLPDTFNSPLHF
NA	NA	TRBV19	TRBJ2-1	TGTGCCAGTAGTCCGGAACAGGCCCGCTCCTACAATGAGCAGTTCTTC	CASSPEQARSYNEQFF
TRBD1	NA	TRBV30	TRBJ1-2	TGTGCCTGGAGTAGGGACAGGTCCGGCTACACCTTC	CAWSRDRSGYTF
TRBD1	NA	TRBV4-1	TRBJ1-2	TGCGCCAGCAGCCAAGGACCGGGACAGGGCTATGGCTACACCTTC	CASSQGPGQGYGYTF
NA	NA	TRBV11-2	TRBJ1-2	TGTGCCAGCAGCTCCGTTCAAGGGGCGCAGATCTATGGCTACACCTTC	CASSSVQGAQIYGYTF
NA	NA	TRBV7-6	TRBJ1-4	TGTGCCAGCAGTCAGGCGCCGGGAGCAACTAATGAAAAACTGTTTTTT	CASSQAPGATNEKLFF
NA	NA	TRBV14	TRBJ2-2	TGTGCCAGCAGCTCCCAAGCAGGGGAAGTTGCCGGGGAGCTGTTTTTT	CASSSQAGEVAGELFF
TRBD1	NA	TRBV7-9	TRBJ1-1	TGTGCCAGCAGCTTTTGGACAGGGGGCGCGGTCACTGAAGCTTTCTTT	CASSFWTGGAVTEAFF
NA	NA	TRBV7-9	TRBJ2-1	TGTGCCAGCAGCACCTACCGCTTTAGTCCGGCTCCCCCTAGCTCCTACAATGAGCAGTTCTTC	CASSTYRFSPAPPSSYNEQFF
TRBD1	NA	TRBV7-9	TRBJ2-5	TGTGCCAGCAGCTCAGAGGACAGGGGAAAGACCCAGTACTTC	CASSSEDRGKTQYF
NA	NA	TRBV30	TRBJ2-2	TGTGCCTGGAGCGCACTCACTAGAACCGGGGAGCTGTTTTTT	CAWSALTRTGELFF
NA	NA	TRBV11-2	TRBJ2-1	TGTGCCAGCAGCATCCATTTAGCGGACACCTACAATGAGCAGTTCTTC	CASSIHLADTYNEQFF
TRBD1	NA	TRBV5-6	TRBJ1-1	TGTGCCAGCAGCTCTCTACAGGGGCTCGGGACTTTCTTT	CASSSLQGLGTFF
NA	NA	TRBV9	TRBJ1-6	TGTGCCAGCAGCCCCGGACAGTTGGGTTCACCCCTCCACTTT	CASSPGQLGSPLHF
TRBD1	NA	TRBV7-9	TRBJ2-1	TGTGCCAGCCCATTAGGATCGGGACAGGGGGGCAACAATGAGCAGTTCTTC	CASPLGSGQGGNNEQFF
NA	NA	TRBV2	TRBJ1-4	TGTGCCAGCAGTATCGCAACTAATGAAAAACTGTTTTTT	CASSIATNEKLFF
TRBD2	NA	TRBV11-2	TRBJ2-2	TGTGCCAGCAGCTTAATCAGCGGGATGTACACCGGGGAGCTGTTTTTT	CASSLISGMYTGELFF
NA	NA	TRBV28	TRBJ1-2	TGTGCCAGCAGCCTTGGGGCAGGATGGTATGGCTACACCTTC	CASSLGAGWYGYTF
NA	NA	TRBV30	TRBJ2-3	TGTGCCTGGAGTTCAACCCCGGGCCAGGGCTTAGATACGCAGTATTTT	CAWSSTPGQGLDTQYF
NA	NA	TRBV19	TRBJ1-3	TGTGCCAGTAGTATTCGGGGGGCCTGGAGAACTGGACCTGGAAACACCATATATTTT	CASSIRGAWRTGPGNTIYF
NA	NA	TRBV6-2/TRBV6-3	TRBJ1-1	TGTGCCAGCAGTTACTGGGGGCGGAACACTGAAGCTTTCTTT	CASSYWGRNTEAFF
NA	NA	TRBV29-1	TRBJ2-5	TGCAGCGTTGGCGTTCAAGAGACCCAGTACTTC	CSVGVQETQYF
TRBD1	NA	TRBV3-1/TRBV3-2	TRBJ1-1	TGTGCCAGCAGCCAGGGTAACCACAGGGGTACTGAAGCTTTCTTT	CASSQGNHRGTEAFF
TRBD2	NA	TRBV30	TRBJ2-5	TGTGCCTGGAGAAAAGGACTAGCGGGAGAGACCCAGTACTTC	CAWRKGLAGETQYF
TRBD1	NA	TRBV9	TRBJ1-3	TGTGCCAGCAGCGCCGGGACAGAAGTATTAAACACCATATATTTT	CASSAGTEVLNTIYF
NA	NA	TRBV7-8	TRBJ1-1	TGTGCCAGCAGCTTAGCAGGGTCTATCGGGGTCACTGAAGCTTTCTTT	CASSLAGSIGVTEAFF
TRBD1	few	TRBV7-8	TRBJ1-1	TGTGCCAGCAGCTCACGGGACAGGAGGAACACTGAAGCTTTCTTT	CASSSRDRRNTEAFF
NA	NA	TRBV5-1	TRBJ1-2	TGCGCCAGCAGCGCTCTTGGGGGAGGTGATGGCTACACCTTC	CASSALGGGDGYTF
TRBD1	NA	TRBV5-1	TRBJ1-2	TGCGCCAGCAGCTTGGACCCCGACAGGGGTAGTGCGGGTGGCTACACCTTC	CASSLDPDRGSAGGYTF
TRBD1	many	TRBV27	TRBJ2-3	TGTGCCAGCAGTTCGCCGACAGGGGCGGATACGCAGTATTTT	CASSSPTGADTQYF
TRBD2	NA	TRBV29-1	TRBJ2-7	TGCAGCGTTGGAGGGACTAGCGGGACAACCTACGAGCAGTACTTC	CSVGGTSGTTYEQYF
TRBD1	NA	TRBV5-1	TRBJ1-2	TGCGCCAGCAGCACTTCTACAGGGGACTATGGCTACACCTTC	CASSTSTGDYGYTF
NA	NA	TRBV10-3	TRBJ1-2	TGTGCCATCAGTGAATTTGAGGGAGGAGGTTACACCTTC	CAISEFEGGGYTF
NA	NA	TRBV24-1	TRBJ1-1	TGTGCCACCAAAAAGGGGTTCAACACTGAAGCTTTCTTT	CATKKGFNTEAFF
TRBD1	NA	TRBV6-4	TRBJ1-1	TGTGCCAGCAGGGGAGGACAGGGAAAGACTGAAGCTTTCTTT	CASRGGQGKTEAFF
TRBD2	NA	TRBV7-9	TRBJ2-5	TGTGCCAGCAGCTTAAGAGGAGCGGGAGGAGGGGAGACCCAGTACTTC	CASSLRGAGGGETQYF
TRBD1	NA	TRBV5-1	TRBJ1-4	TGCGCCAGCAGCTTTGGACAGGGAAGCACTAATGAAAAACTGTTTTTT	CASSFGQGSTNEKLFF
NA	NA	TRBV20-1	TRBJ1-6	TGCAGTGCTAGTCAACAGGGAAGTGATAATTCACCCCTCCACTTT	CSASQQGSDNSPLHF
NA	NA	TRBV5-1	TRBJ1-6	TGCGCCAGCAGCTTGGGACAGGAAAATTCACCCCTCCACTTT	CASSLGQENSPLHF
NA	few	TRBV19	TRBJ1-5	TGTGCCAGTAGTCGTCAGGGTGGTGGCAATCAGCCCCAGCATTTT	CASSRQGGGNQPQHF
TRBD2	NA	TRBV9	TRBJ2-7	TGTGCCAGCAGCCCCCGGGGGGGCGGGCACTCCTACGAGCAGTACTTC	CASSPRGGGHSYEQYF
NA	NA	TRBV7-7	TRBJ1-1	TGTGCTAGCAGCCTTTCCCTGGCCACTGAAGCTTTCTTT	CASSLSLATEAFF
NA	once	TRBV5-1	TRBJ2-6	TGCGCCAGCAGCTTGGTTATTTCCTCTGGGGCCAACGTCCTGACTTTC	CASSLVISSGANVLTF
NA	NA	TRBV5-1	TRBJ1-1	TGCGCCAGCAGCTTGGAGGCGAATCGAGGCACTGAAGCTTTCTTT	CASSLEANRGTEAFF
TRBD1	NA	TRBV15	TRBJ2-1	TGTGCCACCAGCAGAGCTAGACTGGACAGGGGGCTTTTCCATGAGCAGTTCTTC	CATSRARLDRGLFHEQFF
TRBD1	NA	TRBV11-2	TRBJ2-3	TGTGCCAGCATCCAAAACAGGGGGGATACGCAGTATTTT	CASIQNRGDTQYF
NA	NA	TRBV5-1	TRBJ2-7	TGCGCCAGCAGCTCACAACCGTCTGGGGAGGACGAGCAGTACTTC	CASSSQPSGEDEQYF
TRBD2	NA	TRBV28	TRBJ2-3	TGTGCCAGCAGTTTCCCTCCCCTTAGCGGGACTAGCACAGATACGCAGTATTTT	CASSFPPLSGTSTDTQYF
TRBD2	NA	TRBV18	TRBJ2-3	TGTGCCAGCTCACCACCCCCCGCGGGGGGGCTAACAGATACGCAGTATTTT	CASSPPPAGGLTDTQYF
NA	NA	TRBV7-3	TRBJ1-2	TGTGCCAGCAGCTTAAAGGGGGTGGGCTACACCTTC	CASSLKGVGYTF
NA	NA	TRBV5-8	TRBJ1-5	TGTGCCAGCAGGGAGATGACAGACCTTAGCAATCAGCCCCAGCATTTT	CASREMTDLSNQPQHF
TRBD2	few	TRBV5-1	TRBJ2-7	TGCGCCAGCAGCTTGTTGGGGGGGTCCTACGAGCAGTACTTC	CASSLLGGSYEQYF